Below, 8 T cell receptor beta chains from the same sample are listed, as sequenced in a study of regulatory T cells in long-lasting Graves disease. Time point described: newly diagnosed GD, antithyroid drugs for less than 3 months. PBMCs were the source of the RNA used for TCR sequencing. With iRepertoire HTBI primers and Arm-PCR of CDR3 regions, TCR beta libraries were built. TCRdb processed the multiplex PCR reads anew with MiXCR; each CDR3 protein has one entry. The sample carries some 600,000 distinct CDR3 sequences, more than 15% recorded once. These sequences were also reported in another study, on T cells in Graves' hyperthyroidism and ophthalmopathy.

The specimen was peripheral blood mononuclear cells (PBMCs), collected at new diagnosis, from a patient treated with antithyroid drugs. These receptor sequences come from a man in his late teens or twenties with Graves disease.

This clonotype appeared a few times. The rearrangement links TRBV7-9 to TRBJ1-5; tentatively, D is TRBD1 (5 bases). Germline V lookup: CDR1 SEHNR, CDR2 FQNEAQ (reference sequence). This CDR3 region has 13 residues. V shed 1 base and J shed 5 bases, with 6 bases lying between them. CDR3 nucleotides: TGTGCCAGCAGCTTAGTACAGGATCAGCCCCAGCATTTT. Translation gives CASSLVQDQPQHF.

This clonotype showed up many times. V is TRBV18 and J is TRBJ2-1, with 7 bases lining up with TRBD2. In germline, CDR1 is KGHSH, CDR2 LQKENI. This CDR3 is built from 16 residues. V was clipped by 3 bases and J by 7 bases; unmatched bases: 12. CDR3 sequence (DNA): TGTGCCAGCTCACCGCCCAGGGTCGGGAGGTTAAATGAGCAGTTCTTC. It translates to CASSPPRVGRLNEQFF.

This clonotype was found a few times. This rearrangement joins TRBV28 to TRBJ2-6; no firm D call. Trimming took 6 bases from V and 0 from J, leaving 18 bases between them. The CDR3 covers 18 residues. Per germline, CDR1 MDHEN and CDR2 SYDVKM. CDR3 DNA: TGTGCCAGCAGAACTATAAAGGACGCTTACTCTGGGGCCAACGTCCTGACTTTC. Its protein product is CASRTIKDAYSGANVLTF.

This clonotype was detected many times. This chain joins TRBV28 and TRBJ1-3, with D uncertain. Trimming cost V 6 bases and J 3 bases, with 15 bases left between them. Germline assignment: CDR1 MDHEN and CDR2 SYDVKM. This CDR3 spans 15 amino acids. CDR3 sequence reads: CASSLLRSLGNTIYF. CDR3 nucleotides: TGTGCCAGCAGCCTTCTGAGGAGTCTTGGAAACACCATATATTTT.

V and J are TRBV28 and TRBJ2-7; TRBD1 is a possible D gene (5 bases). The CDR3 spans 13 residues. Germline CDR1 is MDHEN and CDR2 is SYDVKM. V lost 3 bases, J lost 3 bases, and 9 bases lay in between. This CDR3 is CASSLKGFYEQYF. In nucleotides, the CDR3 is TGTGCCAGCAGTTTGAAGGGGTTCTACGAGCAGTACTTC.

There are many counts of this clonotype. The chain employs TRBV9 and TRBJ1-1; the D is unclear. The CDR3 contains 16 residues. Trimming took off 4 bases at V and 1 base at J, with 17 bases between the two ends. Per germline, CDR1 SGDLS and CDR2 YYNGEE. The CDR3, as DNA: TGTGCCAGCAGCCGTGCTAGTAGGGCACCGAACACTGAAGCTTTCTTT. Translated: CASSRASRAPNTEAFF.

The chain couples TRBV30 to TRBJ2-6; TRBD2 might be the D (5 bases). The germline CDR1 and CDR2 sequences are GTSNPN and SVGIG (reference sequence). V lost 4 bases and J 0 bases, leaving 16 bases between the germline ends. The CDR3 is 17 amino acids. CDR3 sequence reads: CAWKSGRPDSGANVLTF. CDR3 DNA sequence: TGTGCCTGGAAGAGCGGCAGGCCGGACTCTGGGGCCAACGTCCTGACTTTC. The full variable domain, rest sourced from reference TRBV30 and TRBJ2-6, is SQTIHQWPATLVQPVGSPLSLECTVEGTSNPNLYWYRQAAGRGLQLLFYSVGIGQISSEVPQNLSASRPQDRQFILSSKKLLLSDSGFYLCAWKSGRPDSGANVLTFGAGSRLTVL.

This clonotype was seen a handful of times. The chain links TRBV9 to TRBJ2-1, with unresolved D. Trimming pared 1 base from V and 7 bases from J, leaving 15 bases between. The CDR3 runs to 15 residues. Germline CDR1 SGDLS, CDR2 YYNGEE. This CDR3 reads CASSVSSEFWNEQFF. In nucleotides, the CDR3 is TGTGCCAGCAGCGTAAGCAGCGAGTTTTGGAATGAGCAGTTCTTC.